This passage covers 22 T cell receptor beta chains from one sample sequenced in a study of cytomegalovirus exposure and HLA in healthy donors. In the PCR, 60 Vbeta and 13 Jbeta primers were used. The repertoire was sequenced with immunoSEQ multiplex PCR; TCRdb's copy has only in-frame clones and lacks some. The repertoire holds approximately 94,000 clones, with over 60% as singletons. Sequencing was done on a sample of PBMCs. The receptors come from a man aged 25-40 years in good health and CMV-seropositive.

This chain uses TRBV5-6 with TRBJ2-5, with 7 bases identical to TRBD2. Germline loops: CDR1 SGHDT, CDR2 YYEEEE. CDR3 length equals 11 residues. J was trimmed by 7 bases and V by 5 bases; bases with no gene match: 2. For the CDR3, the DNA is TGTGCCAGCAGTGGGGGGGGGACCCAGTACTTC. This translates into CASSGGGTQYF.

The chain uses TRBV11-2 and TRBJ1-1; D gene unclear. From germline, CDR1 is SGHAT and CDR2 FQNNGV. V was clipped by 0 bases and J by 8 bases, with 19 bases between them. The CDR3 is 16 residues long. As DNA, the CDR3 is TGTGCCAGCAGCTTAGAGAGACTGAGCGAATTGACGGAAGCTTTCTTT. Its protein is CASSLERLSELTEAFF.

This chain uses TRBV18 with TRBJ2-3; D remains unclear. This CDR3 is 14 amino acids long. Germline V CDR1 and CDR2: KGHSH, LQKENI. With 3 bases removed from V and 1 base from J, the gap between germline ends came to 8 bases. The CDR3 DNA follows: TGTGCCAGCTCACCCCAGTCTGGCACAGATACGCAGTATTTT. Encoded protein: CASSPQSGTDTQYF.

This chain connects TRBV5-4 to TRBJ2-5, with unresolved D. The CDR3 is 14 amino acids. Trimming left V 3 bases short and J 5 bases short, with 14 bases between. Germline V gene data show CDR1 as SGHNT and CDR2 as YYREEE (reference sequence). The CDR3 here is CASSSKTGFETQYF. CDR3 DNA sequence: TGTGCCAGCAGCTCGAAGACTGGTTTTGAGACCCAGTACTTC.

The V gene is TRBV4-3, the J gene TRBJ1-1, with D unresolved. Per germline, CDR1 LGHNA and CDR2 YSLEER. CDR3 size: 15 residues. The germline V and J ends were trimmed by 1 base and 2 bases, with 11 bases remaining between them. This CDR3 is CASSQVLRSNTEAFF. For the CDR3, the DNA is TGCGCCAGCAGCCAAGTTTTGCGGTCAAACACTGAAGCTTTCTTT.

V usage is TRBV5-6 and J usage is TRBJ2-7; D not resolved. CDR1 and CDR2 (germline): SGHDT, YYEEEE. This CDR3 is 14 amino acids long. The V gene lost 4 bases and the J gene lost 0 bases, with 11 bases spanning the gap. DNA of the CDR3: TGTGCCAGCAGCGCCGTCGGTACCTCCTACGAGCAGTACTTC. Translation: CASSAVGTSYEQYF.

This chain uses TRBV25-1 with TRBJ2-3, with D tentatively TRBD2 (6 bases). The germline CDR1 and CDR2 sequences are MGHDK and SYGVNS. The CDR3 length is 16 residues. The V gene lost 2 bases and the J gene lost 0 bases, with 12 bases spanning the gap. The CDR3 DNA follows: TGTGCCAGCAGTGAAAGGAAGGGACTTAGCACAGATACGCAGTATTTT. This encodes CASSERKGLSTDTQYF.

J is TRBJ1-4 and V is TRBV18; D gene ambiguous. The germline V gene has CDR1 KGHSH and CDR2 LQKENI. V was clipped by 0 bases and J by 7 bases, with 12 bases between them. This CDR3 has 15 residues. The DNA of the CDR3 is TGTGCCAGCTCACCACCGAACTCCGCCGCTGAAAAACTGTTTTTT. Encoded protein: CASSPPNSAAEKLFF.

This CDR3 is CASSSGGLGYEQYF. The CDR3 region has the DNA TGTGCCAGCAGCTCAGGAGGGTTAGGGTACGAGCAGTACTTC. The chain recombines TRBV7-9 with TRBJ2-7; D possibly corresponds to TRBD2 (6 bases). From germline, CDR1 is SEHNR and CDR2 FQNEAQ (reference sequence). Trimming took 4 bases from V and 4 from J, leaving 14 bases between them. The CDR3 is 14 residues long.

This chain connects TRBV7-9 to TRBJ2-1; TRBD2 aligns across 14 bases. Germline CDR1 SEHNR, CDR2 FQNEAQ (reference sequence). The CDR3 extends over 15 amino acids. Losses at the gene ends were 5 bases for V and 9 bases for J; bases not matched to a gene: 6. The CDR3 nucleotides read TGTGCCAGCAGCCTGGGGACTAGCGGGAGTCTTGAGCAGTTCTTC. The encoded protein is CASSLGTSGSLEQFF.

This clone was found once. CDR3 sequence (DNA): TGTGCCAGCAGTGATGTCGACAGGGGAGGTGAGCAGTTCTTC. This sequence encodes CASSDVDRGGEQFF. V and J are TRBV6-1 and TRBJ2-1; 8 bases map to TRBD1. The CDR3 length is 14 residues. V was pared by 3 bases and J by 9 bases, with 7 bases of the junction left unmatched. CDR1 is MNHNS, CDR2 SASEGT, per germline.

The rearrangement uses TRBV5-1 and TRBJ2-6, with D tentatively TRBD2 (6 bases). This CDR3 has 16 residues. Germline values: CDR1 SGHRS, CDR2 YFSETQ. The V and J ends lost 0 bases and 0 bases respectively, with 7 bases between them. DNA for the CDR3: TGCGCCAGCAGCTTGGCCGGGAGCTCTGGGGCCAACGTCCTGACTTTC. This encodes CASSLAGSSGANVLTF.

The chain employs TRBV27 and TRBJ1-1; D perhaps matches TRBD1 (5 bases). The V gene's germline CDR1 is MNHEY and CDR2 SMNVEV (reference sequence). Trimming took 0 bases from V and 5 from J, leaving 13 bases between them. This CDR3 spans 15 amino acids. The CDR3 protein is CASSLSAGIETEAFF. The CDR3 nucleotides read TGTGCCAGCAGTTTATCGGCAGGGATAGAGACTGAAGCTTTCTTT.

This clone appeared once. The rearrangement links TRBV4-1 to TRBJ1-2; 8 positions match TRBD1. This CDR3 has 14 amino acids. The germline V gene encodes CDR1 MGHRA and CDR2 YSYEKL. With 5 bases clipped from V and 4 bases from J, the junction kept 6 bases outside the gene matches. This chain's CDR3 is CASSYWTGPYGYTF. The CDR3, as DNA: TGCGCCAGCAGCTACTGGACAGGGCCCTATGGCTACACCTTC.

This sequence joins TRBV10-3 and TRBJ1-5; perhaps TRBD1 as D (5 bases). V gave up 0 bases and J gave up 6 bases, with 9 bases separating them. From germline, CDR1 is ENHRY and CDR2 SYGVKD. This CDR3 has 14 amino acids. CDR3 loop: CAISESGGIQPQHF. In nucleotides, the CDR3 is TGTGCCATCAGTGAGTCGGGGGGAATTCAGCCCCAGCATTTT.

CDR3 loop: CASSRVGSSYEQYF. The CDR3 DNA follows: TGTGCCAGCAGCCGGGTGGGGAGCTCCTACGAGCAGTACTTC. The chain links TRBV11-2 to TRBJ2-7; D is possibly TRBD2 (5 bases). The V gene lost 5 bases and the J gene lost 0 bases, with 11 bases spanning the gap. The CDR3 consists of 14 residues. Germline V lookup: CDR1 SGHAT, CDR2 FQNNGV.

This chain links TRBV28 with TRBJ2-7; 10 nucleotides align to TRBD2. Trimming cost V 5 bases and J 2 bases; bases outside gene matches: 9. Germline V gives CDR1 MDHEN, CDR2 SYDVKM. The CDR3 extends over 16 amino acids. This chain's CDR3 is CASSETSGHSPYEQYF. CDR3 DNA sequence: TGTGCCAGCAGTGAGACTAGCGGGCACTCCCCCTACGAGCAGTACTTC.

Written as DNA, the CDR3 is TGTGCCAGCAGGGTCGGACAGGGAGGGAGAAACACCATATATTTT. This gives the protein CASRVGQGGRNTIYF. The chain is built from TRBV6-5 and TRBJ1-3, with 8 bases matching TRBD1. Germline V lookup: CDR1 MNHEY, CDR2 SVGAGI. This CDR3 has 15 residues. Germline trimming cut 6 bases from V and 5 bases from J; bases unmatched to any gene: 9.

The chain combines TRBV6-1 with TRBJ1-2, with 7 bases identical to TRBD1. The CDR3 runs 15 residues. The J segment lost 0 bases and the V segment lost 10 bases, leaving 11 bases of the junction unmatched. CDR1 is MNHNS and CDR2 is SASEGT in the germline V gene. The CDR3 sequence: CATDREVSSNYGYTF. The CDR3 region has the DNA TGTGCCACCGACAGGGAGGTGTCCTCTAACTATGGCTACACCTTC.

The chain couples TRBV2 to TRBJ2-1; TRBD1 matches 9 bases. V shed 6 bases and J 3 bases; nucleotides not matched to a gene: 9. The length of the CDR3 is 16 residues. Germline V CDR1 and CDR2: SNHLY, FYNNEI. The CDR3 region has the DNA TGTGCCAGCAGCCTAATTGGGACAGGGAGCTACAATGAGCAGTTCTTC. It is translated as CASSLIGTGSYNEQFF.

The chain combines TRBV10-3 with TRBJ1-5; D may be TRBD1 (6 bases). Germline loops: CDR1 ENHRY, CDR2 SYGVKD. Trimming removed 10 bases from V and 4 bases from J, with 17 bases in between. The CDR3 has 14 residues. The chain's CDR3 is CATQTGYGNQPQHF. Here the CDR3 DNA reads TGTGCCACTCAAACAGGGTATGGGAATCAGCCCCAGCATTTT.

The chain recombines TRBV28 with TRBJ1-1, with TRBD1 as a possible D gene (5 bases). This CDR3 region has 15 residues. V lost 3 bases and J 0 bases, leaving 11 bases between the germline ends. Germline-derived CDR1 and CDR2 are MDHEN and SYDVKM. The DNA for the CDR3 is TGTGCCAGCAGTTTTGGTCGGGGGATGAACACTGAAGCTTTCTTT. Its translation: CASSFGRGMNTEAFF.